This T cell receptor (beta chain) was documented in a study of CD8 T cells in ankylosing spondylitis. Study-level results: As for the disease-linked clones, they showed a CD8+ phenotype and occurred at relatively low frequencies in peripheral blood. Apparently characteristic of ankylosing spondylitis blood was a TCR beta motif (roughly eight highly homologous variants). Disease-linked clones were reportedly significantly enriched in matched ankylosing spondylitis synovial fluid.

Comment on this clonotype: Its specificity is not known.

It was by quantitative 5'-RACE with molecular barcodes that TCR beta libraries were made. In TCRdb, the 5' RACE reads were re-called with MiXCR into one record per CDR3 protein. Of fewer than 550,000 distinct CDR3 sequences listed, approximately 5.3% were seen once; the top ten hold around 3.6%. This CDR3 spans 17 amino acids. The germline V gene has CDR1 KGHSH and CDR2 LQKENI. The V segment lost 1 base and the J segment 1 base; nucleotides outside the gene matches: 3. The V and J genes are TRBV18 and TRBJ2-5; TRBD2 matches at 13 bases. Sequenced: blood, either unsorted or a sorted T cell fraction (not recorded which). This sequence originates from a male donor with ankylosing spondylitis. The CDR3 sequence: CASSPLGLAGIQETQYF. In nucleotides, the CDR3 is TGTGCCAGCTCACCACTGGGACTAGCGGGAATCCAAGAGACCCAGTACTTC.